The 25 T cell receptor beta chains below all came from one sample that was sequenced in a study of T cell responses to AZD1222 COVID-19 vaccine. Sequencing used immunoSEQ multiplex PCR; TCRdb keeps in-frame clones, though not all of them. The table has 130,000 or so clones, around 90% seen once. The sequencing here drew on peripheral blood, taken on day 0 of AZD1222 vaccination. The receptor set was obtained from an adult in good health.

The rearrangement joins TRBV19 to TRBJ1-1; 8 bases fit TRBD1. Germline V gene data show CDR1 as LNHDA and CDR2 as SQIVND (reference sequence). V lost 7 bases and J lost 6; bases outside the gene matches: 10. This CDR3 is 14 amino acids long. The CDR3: CASTRTGSVPEAFF. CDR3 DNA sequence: TGTGCCAGTACCCGGACAGGGTCCGTACCTGAAGCTTTCTTT.

CDR3 sequence reads: CASSQVILARYNEQFF. CDR3 DNA: TGCGCCAGCAGCCAAGTAATACTAGCTCGATACAATGAGCAGTTCTTC. This chain connects TRBV4-1 to TRBJ2-1, with D possibly matching TRBD2 (6 bases). The V end was cut by 1 base, the J end by 4 bases, with 14 bases between. This CDR3 contains 16 residues. The V gene's germline CDR1 is MGHRA and CDR2 YSYEKL.

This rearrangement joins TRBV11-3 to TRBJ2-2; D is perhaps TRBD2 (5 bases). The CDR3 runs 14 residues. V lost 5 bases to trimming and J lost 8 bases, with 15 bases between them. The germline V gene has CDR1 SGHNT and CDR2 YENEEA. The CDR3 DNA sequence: TGTGCCAGCAGCCGCCGACGAGGGAATGGGGAGCTGTTTTTT. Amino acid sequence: CASSRRRGNGELFF.

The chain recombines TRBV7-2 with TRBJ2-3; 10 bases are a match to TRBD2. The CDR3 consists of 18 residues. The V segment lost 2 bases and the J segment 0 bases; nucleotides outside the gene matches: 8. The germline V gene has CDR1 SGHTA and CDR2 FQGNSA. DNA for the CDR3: TGTGCCAGCAGCTTAACCAGCGGGGGGGGTGCTAGCACAGATACGCAGTATTTT. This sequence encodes CASSLTSGGGASTDTQYF. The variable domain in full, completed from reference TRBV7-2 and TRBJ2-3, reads GAGVSQSPSNKVTEKGKDVELRCDPISGHTALYWYRQSLGQGLEFLIYFQGNSAPDKSGLPSDRFSAERTGGSVSTLTIQRTQQEDSAVYLCASSLTSGGGASTDTQYFGPGTRLTVL.

The CDR3 spells CASSLAGTSGGLSYEQYF. CDR3 in DNA: TGTGCCAGCAGCTTAGCGGGGACTAGCGGGGGCCTCTCCTACGAGCAGTACTTC. The V and J genes are TRBV7-9 and TRBJ2-7, with 14 bases matching TRBD2. Germline CDR1 and CDR2: SEHNR and FQNEAQ (reference sequence). This CDR3 has 18 residues. V lost 0 bases, J lost 0 bases, and 4 bases stayed unmatched.

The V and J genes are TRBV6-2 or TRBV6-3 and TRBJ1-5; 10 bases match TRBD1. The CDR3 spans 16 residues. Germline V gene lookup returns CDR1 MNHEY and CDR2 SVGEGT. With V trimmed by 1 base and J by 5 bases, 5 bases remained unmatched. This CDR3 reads CASSYLGQGIHQPQHF. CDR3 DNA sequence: TGTGCCAGCAGTTACTTGGGACAGGGGATACATCAGCCCCAGCATTTT.

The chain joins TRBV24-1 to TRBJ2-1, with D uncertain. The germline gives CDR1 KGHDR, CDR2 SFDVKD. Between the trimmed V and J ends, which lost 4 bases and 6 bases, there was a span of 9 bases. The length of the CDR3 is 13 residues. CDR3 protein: CATSDPNSNEQFF. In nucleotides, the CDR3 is TGTGCCACCAGTGACCCCAACTCCAATGAGCAGTTCTTC.

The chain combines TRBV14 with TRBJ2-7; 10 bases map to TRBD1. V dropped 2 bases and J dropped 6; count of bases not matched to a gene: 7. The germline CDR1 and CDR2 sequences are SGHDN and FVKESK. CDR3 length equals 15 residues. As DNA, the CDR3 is TGTGCCAGCAGCCAAATGGGGACAGGGGCTTCCGAGCAGTACTTC. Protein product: CASSQMGTGASEQYF. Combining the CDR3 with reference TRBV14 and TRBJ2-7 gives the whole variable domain EAGVTQFPSHSVIEKGQTVTLRCDPISGHDNLYWYRRVMGKEIKFLLHFVKESKQDESGMPNNRFLAERTGGTYSTLKVQPAELEDSGVYFCASSQMGTGASEQYFGPGTRLTVT.

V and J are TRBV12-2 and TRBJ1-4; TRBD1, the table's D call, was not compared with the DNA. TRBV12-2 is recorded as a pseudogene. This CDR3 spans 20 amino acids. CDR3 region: CASRLDTQIRGLATNEKLFF. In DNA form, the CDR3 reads TGTGCAAGTCGCTTAGATACCCAGATCAGGGGGCTGGCAACTAATGAAAAACTGTTTTTT.

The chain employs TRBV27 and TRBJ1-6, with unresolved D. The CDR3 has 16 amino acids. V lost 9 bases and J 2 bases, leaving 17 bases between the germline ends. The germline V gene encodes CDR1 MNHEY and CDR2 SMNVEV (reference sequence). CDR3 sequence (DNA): TGTGCCAGACCCCGGACCTTTGGCGCCTATAATTCACCCCTCCACTTT. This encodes CARPRTFGAYNSPLHF.

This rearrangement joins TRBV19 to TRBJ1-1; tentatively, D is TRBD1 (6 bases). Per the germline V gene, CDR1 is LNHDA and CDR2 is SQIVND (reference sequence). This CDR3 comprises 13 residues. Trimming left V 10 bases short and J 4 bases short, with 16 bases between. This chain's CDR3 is CATRDTRATEAFF. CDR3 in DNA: TGTGCCACCCGGGACACCCGGGCCACTGAAGCTTTCTTT.

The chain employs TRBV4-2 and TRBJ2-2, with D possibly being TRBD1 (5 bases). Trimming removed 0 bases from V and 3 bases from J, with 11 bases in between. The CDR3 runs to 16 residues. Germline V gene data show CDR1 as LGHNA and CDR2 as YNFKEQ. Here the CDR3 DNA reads TGTGCCAGCAGCCAAGATAAGACAGCCTACACCGGGGAGCTGTTTTTT. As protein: CASSQDKTAYTGELFF.

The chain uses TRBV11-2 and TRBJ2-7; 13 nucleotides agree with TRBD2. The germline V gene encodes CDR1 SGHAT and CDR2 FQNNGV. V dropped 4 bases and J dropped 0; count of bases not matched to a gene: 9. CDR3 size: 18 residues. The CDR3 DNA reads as TGTGCCAGCAGCTCCTGGGGACTAGCGGGACGCTACTCCTACGAGCAGTACTTC. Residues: CASSSWGLAGRYSYEQYF.

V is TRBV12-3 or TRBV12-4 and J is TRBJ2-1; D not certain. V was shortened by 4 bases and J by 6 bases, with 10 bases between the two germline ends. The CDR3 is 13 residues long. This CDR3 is CASSSGSSNEQFF. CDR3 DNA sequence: TGTGCCAGCAGTTCCGGCAGCTCCAATGAGCAGTTCTTC.

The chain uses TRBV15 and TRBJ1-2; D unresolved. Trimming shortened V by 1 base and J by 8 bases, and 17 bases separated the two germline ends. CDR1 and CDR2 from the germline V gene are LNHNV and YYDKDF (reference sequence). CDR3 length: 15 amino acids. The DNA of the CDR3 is TGTGCCACCAGCAGAGGTTACTCGCCTTTAGGCGGCTACACCTTC. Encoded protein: CATSRGYSPLGGYTF.

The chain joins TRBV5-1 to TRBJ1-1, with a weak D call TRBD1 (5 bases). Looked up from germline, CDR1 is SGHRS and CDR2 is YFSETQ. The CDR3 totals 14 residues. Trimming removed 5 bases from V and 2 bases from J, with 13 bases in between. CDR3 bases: TGCGCCAGCAGGGGGGTGGTTTCTAACACTGAAGCTTTCTTT. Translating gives CASRGVVSNTEAFF.

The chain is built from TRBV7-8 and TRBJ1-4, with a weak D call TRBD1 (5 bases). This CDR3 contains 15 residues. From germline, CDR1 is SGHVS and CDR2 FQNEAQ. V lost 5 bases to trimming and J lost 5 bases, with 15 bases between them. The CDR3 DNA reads TGTGCCAGCAGCCGAGGCTGGGACCCAAATGAAAAACTGTTTTTT. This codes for CASSRGWDPNEKLFF.

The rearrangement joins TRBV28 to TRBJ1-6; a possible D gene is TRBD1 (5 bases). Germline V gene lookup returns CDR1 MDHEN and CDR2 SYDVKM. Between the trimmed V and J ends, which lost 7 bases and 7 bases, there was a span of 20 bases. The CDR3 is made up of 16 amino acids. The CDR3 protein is CASTYIAGSENSPLHF. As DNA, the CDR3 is TGTGCCAGCACCTACATAGCAGGGAGTGAGAATTCACCCCTCCACTTT.

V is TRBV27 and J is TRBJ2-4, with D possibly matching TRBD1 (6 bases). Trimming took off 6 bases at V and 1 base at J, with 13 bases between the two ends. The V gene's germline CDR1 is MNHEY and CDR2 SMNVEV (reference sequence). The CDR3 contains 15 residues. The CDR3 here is CASSPGTTAKNIQYF. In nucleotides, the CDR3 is TGTGCCAGCAGCCCCGGGACAACTGCCAAAAACATTCAGTACTTC.

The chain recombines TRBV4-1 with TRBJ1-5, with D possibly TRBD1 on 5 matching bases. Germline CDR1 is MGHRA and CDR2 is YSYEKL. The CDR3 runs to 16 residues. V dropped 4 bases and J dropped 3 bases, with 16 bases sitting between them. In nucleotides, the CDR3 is TGCGCCAGCAGCCTAGGGCAGGGCCCACTCAATCAGCCCCAGCATTTT. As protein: CASSLGQGPLNQPQHF.

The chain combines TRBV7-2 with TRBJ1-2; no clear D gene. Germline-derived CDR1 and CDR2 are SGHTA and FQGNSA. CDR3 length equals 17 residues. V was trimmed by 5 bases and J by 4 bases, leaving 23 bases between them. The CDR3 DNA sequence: TGTGCCAGCAGCCTGGAGGGCGGTTGGATAACTGGCTATGGCTACACCTTC. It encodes CASSLEGGWITGYGYTF.

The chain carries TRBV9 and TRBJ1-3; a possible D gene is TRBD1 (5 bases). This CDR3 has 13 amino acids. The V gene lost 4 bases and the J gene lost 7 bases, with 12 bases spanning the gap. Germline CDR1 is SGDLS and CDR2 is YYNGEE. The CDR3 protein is CASSPQGGNTIYF. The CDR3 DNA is TGTGCCAGCAGCCCCCAGGGAGGTAACACCATATATTTT.

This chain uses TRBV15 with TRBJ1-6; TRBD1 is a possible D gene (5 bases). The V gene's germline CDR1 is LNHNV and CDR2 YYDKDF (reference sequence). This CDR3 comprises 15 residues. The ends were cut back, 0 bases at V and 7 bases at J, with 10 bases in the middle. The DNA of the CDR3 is TGTGCCACCAGCAGAGATCCAGGGTACAATTCACCCCTCCACTTT. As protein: CATSRDPGYNSPLHF.

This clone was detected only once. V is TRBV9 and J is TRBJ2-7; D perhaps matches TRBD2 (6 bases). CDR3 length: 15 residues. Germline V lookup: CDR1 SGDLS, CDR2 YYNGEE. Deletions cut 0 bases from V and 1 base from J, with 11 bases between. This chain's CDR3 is CASSVGASASYEQYF. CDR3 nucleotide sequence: TGTGCCAGCAGCGTAGGTGCTAGCGCTTCCTACGAGCAGTACTTC.

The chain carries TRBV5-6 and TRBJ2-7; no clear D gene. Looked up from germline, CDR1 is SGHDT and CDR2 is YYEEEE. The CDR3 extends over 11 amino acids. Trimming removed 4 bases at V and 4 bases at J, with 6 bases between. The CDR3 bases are TGTGCCAGCAGCAGGGCTTACGAGCAGTACTTC. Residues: CASSRAYEQYF.